The TCR beta chain described here comes from a study of T cells after yellow fever vaccination. Study-level findings and limits: Some clonotypes, a small share, were shared between CD4 and CD8 compartments. Clones from primary vaccination mostly reappeared after the booster (approximately 96% CD4, under 90% CD8). The presence of abundant clonotypes contaminating from the bulk population was possible in FACS-sorted repertoires.

UMIs were added to TCR cDNA along with a universal primer site when it was made by 5'RACE template switching. TCRdb used MiXCR to reprocess the 5' RACE reads, holding one entry per CDR3 protein. The repertoire consists of 100,000 to 150,000 distinct CDR3 sequences, with more than 6.5% occurring once and the leading ten covering 2.5%. V lost 2 bases and J 0 bases, leaving 13 bases between the germline ends. Per the germline V gene, CDR1 is GTSNPN and CDR2 is SVGIG (reference sequence). The CDR3 loop spans 16 amino acids. Only a few counts were recorded for this clonotype. Its antigen is not identified.

The sample was CD4+ T cells sorted from PBMCs, taken about 10 days after the first yellow fever vaccination. This chain uses TRBV30 with TRBJ1-4; D uncertain. This receptor was obtained from a man between 18 and 29 years old who received the YFV17D yellow fever vaccine. For the CDR3, the DNA is TGTGCCTGGAGTCCAGGACTTCCCGCAACTAATGAAAAACTGTTTTTT. Translation gives CAWSPGLPATNEKLFF.